Shown below are 14 T cell receptor beta chains from a single sample sequenced in a study of cytomegalovirus exposure and HLA in healthy donors. In the PCR, 60 Vbeta and 13 Jbeta primers were used. The protocol was immunoSEQ multiplex PCR, while the TCRdb copy is restricted to in-frame clones and leaves out a portion. The sample has approximately 150,000 clones; roughly 77% are singletons. Sequences were obtained from PBMCs. The receptors were gathered from a man aged 18 to 29 in good health and CMV-seropositive.

The CDR3, as DNA: TGTGCCAGCAGCTCGCTAGCGGGGGGTGAGCAGTTCTTC. Protein sequence: CASSSLAGGEQFF. The chain uses TRBV11-2 and TRBJ2-1; 11 nucleotides match TRBD2. V lost 4 bases and J lost 9; bases outside the gene matches: 2. This CDR3 is 13 amino acids long. Germline lookup yields CDR1 SGHAT and CDR2 FQNNGV.

The genes are TRBV28 and TRBJ1-2; the match to TRBD1 covers 8 bases. Germline V gives CDR1 MDHEN, CDR2 SYDVKM. With 10 bases clipped from V and 8 bases from J, the junction kept 24 bases outside the gene matches. This CDR3 comprises 17 residues. CDR3 sequence reads: CAISKTSGQGASRGYTF. CDR3 nucleotide sequence: TGTGCCATCTCTAAAACATCGGGGCAGGGGGCATCTAGGGGCTACACCTTC.

On this clone itself: The same CDR3 arises from other DNA sequences in this sample as well. V is TRBV29-1 and J is TRBJ1-1; D unresolved. Germline loops: CDR1 SQVTM, CDR2 ANQGSEA. There are 10 residues in the CDR3. V was pared by 3 bases and J by 7 bases, with 6 bases between. CDR3 region: CSVETGEAFF. CDR3 bases: TGCAGCGTTGAGACGGGTGAAGCTTTCTTT.

This chain links TRBV27 with TRBJ2-1, with TRBD1 matching 7 bases. The CDR3 contains 14 residues. V shed 5 bases, J shed 8 bases, and the junction held 9 bases outside the gene matches. CDR1 is MNHEY, CDR2 SMNVEV, per germline (reference sequence). CDR3 residues: CASSNRDRIDEQFF. DNA of the CDR3: TGTGCCAGCAGTAACCGGGACAGAATAGATGAGCAGTTCTTC.

This clone was found a few times. Germline and junction disagree at one end, which may indicate a read error. Here the CDR3 DNA reads TGTGCCAGTCTTCCAAGACAGCCTAGCGATCAGCCCCAGCATTTT. It codes for CASLPRQPSDQPQHF. The chain has TRBV19 and TRBJ1-5; the D gene is possibly TRBD1 (5 bases). This CDR3 spans 15 amino acids. Germline V CDR1 and CDR2: LNHDA, SQIVND (reference sequence). Supplemented by reference TRBV19 and TRBJ1-5, the full variable domain reads DGGITQSPKYLFRKEGQNVTLSCEQNLNHDAMYWYRQDPGQGLRLIYYSQIVNDFQKGDIAEGYSVSREKKESFPLTVTSAQKNPTAFYLCASLPRQPSDQPQHFGDGTRLSIL.

The chain has TRBV6-5 and TRBJ2-7, with 8 bases that match TRBD1. Germline V CDR1 and CDR2: MNHEY, SVGAGI. J was trimmed by 3 bases and V by 6 bases; bases with no gene match: 7. CDR3 size: 14 residues. The DNA of the CDR3 is TGTGCCAGCAGGCCGGGACAGGCTTTCTACGAGCAGTACTTC. Protein sequence: CASRPGQAFYEQYF.

In its sample, this clone was seen once. V gene TRBV5-1 combines with J gene TRBJ2-2; 15 bases agree with TRBD2. The V and J ends lost 0 bases and 7 bases, in that order; junction bases with no gene match: 4. Germline loops: CDR1 SGHRS, CDR2 YFSETQ. This CDR3 has 17 amino acids. CDR3 DNA: TGCGCCAGCAGCTTGGGGACTAGCGGGAGGGCCAACGGGGAGCTGTTTTTT. This sequence encodes CASSLGTSGRANGELFF.

The rearrangement joins TRBV20-1 to TRBJ1-2, with D unclear. Germline lookup yields CDR1 DFQATT and CDR2 SNEGSKA (reference sequence). Trimming stripped 1 base from V and 8 bases from J, with 8 bases between. This CDR3 region has 11 residues. This chain's CDR3 is CSARGQSGYTF. DNA for the CDR3: TGCAGTGCTAGAGGGCAGTCCGGCTACACCTTC.

The V and J genes are TRBV9 and TRBJ2-1; 12 bases agree with TRBD2. This CDR3 comprises 19 residues. CDR1 is SGDLS, CDR2 YYNGEE, per germline. After removal of 4 bases from V and 0 bases from J, the junction contained 11 bases not matched to a gene. CDR3 coding DNA: TGTGCCAGCAGCCTCGGGGGACTAGCGGGTAGTAGCTCCTACAATGAGCAGTTCTTC. Translating gives CASSLGGLAGSSSYNEQFF. Complete variable domain (other parts from reference TRBV9 and TRBJ2-1): DSGVTQTPKHLITATGQRVTLRCSPRSGDLSVYWYQQSLDQGLQFLIQYYNGEERAKGNILERFSAQQFPDLHSELNLSSLELGDSALYFCASSLGGLAGSSSYNEQFFGPGTRLTVL.

This clone was detected once. V gene TRBV6-6 combines with J gene TRBJ2-7; no firm D call. The germline CDR1 and CDR2 sequences are MNHNY and SVGAGI (reference sequence). The germline V and J ends were trimmed by 1 base and 5 bases, with 6 bases remaining between them. This CDR3 spans 12 amino acids. The CDR3 protein is CASSYLGHEQYF. The DNA for the CDR3 is TGTGCCAGCAGTTACTTGGGCCACGAGCAGTACTTC.

This chain uses TRBV27 with TRBJ2-7, with 9 bases that match TRBD2. V dropped 6 bases and J dropped 0; count of bases not matched to a gene: 15. This CDR3 is built from 18 residues. The germline V gene has CDR1 MNHEY and CDR2 SMNVEV (reference sequence). CDR3 sequence: CASRKGLARPQGSYEQYF. DNA of the CDR3: TGTGCCAGCAGAAAGGGACTAGCAAGGCCCCAGGGCTCCTACGAGCAGTACTTC.

CDR3 sequence reads: CASRTGDWAKNIQYF. CDR3 nucleotide sequence: TGTGCCAGTAGGACAGGGGATTGGGCCAAAAACATTCAGTACTTC. The chain is built from TRBV28 and TRBJ2-4, with 9 bases that match TRBD1. The CDR3 has 15 residues. V trimming: 9 bases; J trimming: 1 base; junction bases outside the gene matches: 7. Looked up from germline, CDR1 is MDHEN and CDR2 is SYDVKM.

The chain links TRBV19 to TRBJ2-2; TRBD2 aligns across 7 bases. J was trimmed by 6 bases and V by 11 bases; bases with no gene match: 9. Germline-derived CDR1 and CDR2 are LNHDA and SQIVND (reference sequence). CDR3 length: 13 amino acids. CDR3 in amino acids: CASSAGAAGELFF. The CDR3, as DNA: TGTGCCTCGTCGGCGGGAGCGGCCGGGGAGCTGTTTTTT.

The V call is TRBV29-1, the J call TRBJ2-5, with 8 nucleotides matching TRBD1. This CDR3 has 15 residues. V trimming: 7 bases; J trimming: 2 bases; junction bases outside the gene matches: 12. Germline V gene sequence: CDR1 SQVTM, CDR2 ANQGSEA. CDR3 amino acids: CSANTQGDVQETQYF. CDR3 nucleotide sequence: TGCAGCGCTAATACACAGGGGGACGTTCAAGAGACCCAGTACTTC.